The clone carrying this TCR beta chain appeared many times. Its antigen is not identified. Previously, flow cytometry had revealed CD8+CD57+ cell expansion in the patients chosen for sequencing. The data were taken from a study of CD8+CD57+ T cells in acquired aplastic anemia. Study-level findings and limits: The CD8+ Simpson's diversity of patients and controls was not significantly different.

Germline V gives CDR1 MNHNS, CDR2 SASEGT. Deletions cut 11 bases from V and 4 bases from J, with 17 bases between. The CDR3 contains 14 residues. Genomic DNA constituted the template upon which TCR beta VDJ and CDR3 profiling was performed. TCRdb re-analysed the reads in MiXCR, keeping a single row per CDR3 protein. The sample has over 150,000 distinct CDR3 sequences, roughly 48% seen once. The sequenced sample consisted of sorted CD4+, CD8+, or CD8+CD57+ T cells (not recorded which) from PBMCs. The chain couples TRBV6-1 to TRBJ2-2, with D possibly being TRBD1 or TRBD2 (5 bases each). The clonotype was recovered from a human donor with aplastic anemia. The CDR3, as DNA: TGTGCCGCCAAATCCAGGGCGGGCACCGGGGAGCTGTTTTTT. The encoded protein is CAAKSRAGTGELFF.